Listed below are T cell receptor beta chains from one sample, sequenced in a study of OX40 agonist ivuxolimab in advanced cancers. Here immunoSEQ multiplex PCR was the method, and the copy in TCRdb shows in-frame clones only, minus some. Of tens of thousands of clones in the sample, 80% to 85% were seen once. The source material was CD4+ or CD8+ T cells sorted from blood, sampled in a trial of the OX40 agonist ivuxolimab. The receptor source for this set is an adult with an advanced solid tumor such as melanoma, head and neck, liver or kidney cancer. CDR3s include the opening cysteine and the closing phenylalanine or tryptophan. The D gene is left open where the match is weak.

v_gene	j_gene	d_gene	CDR3aa	CDR3nt
TRBV28	TRBJ2-5	.	CASNPSGGETQYF	TGTGCCAGCAATCCCTCGGGCGGAGAGACCCAGTACTTC
TRBV7-2	TRBJ1-1	.	CASSLVGLSNTEAFF	TGTGCCAGCAGCTTAGTGGGGTTGTCGAACACTGAAGCTTTCTTT
TRBV28	TRBJ1-3	.	CASSLGGSYGNTIYF	TGTGCCAGCAGTTTGGGGGGGTCTTATGGAAACACCATATATTTT
TRBV19	TRBJ2-5	.	CASILGLETQYF	TGTGCCAGTATTCTGGGACTAGAGACCCAGTACTTC
TRBV5-1	TRBJ1-4	.	CASSLGPSNEKLFF	TGCGCCAGCAGCCTGGGACCCTCTAATGAAAAACTGTTTTTT
TRBV6-4	TRBJ1-3	.	CASSVSAGDTIYF	TGTGCCAGCAGTGTTTCTGCAGGAGACACCATATATTTT
TRBV30	TRBJ2-7	.	CAWSRTPAYEQYF	TGTGCCTGGAGTCGGACTCCTGCCTACGAGCAGTACTTC
TRBV7-3	TRBJ1-2	.	CASSLTRVGGYTF	TGTGCCAGCAGCTTAACCCGGGTGGGTGGCTACACCTTC
TRBV7-3	TRBJ2-7	TRBD2	CASSLAGAYEQYF	TGTGCCAGCAGCTTAGCGGGGGCCTACGAGCAGTACTTC
TRBV9	TRBJ2-3	TRBD2	CASSERLAGDGIDTQYF	TGTGCCAGCAGCGAGAGACTAGCGGGAGATGGGATAGATACGCAGTATTTT